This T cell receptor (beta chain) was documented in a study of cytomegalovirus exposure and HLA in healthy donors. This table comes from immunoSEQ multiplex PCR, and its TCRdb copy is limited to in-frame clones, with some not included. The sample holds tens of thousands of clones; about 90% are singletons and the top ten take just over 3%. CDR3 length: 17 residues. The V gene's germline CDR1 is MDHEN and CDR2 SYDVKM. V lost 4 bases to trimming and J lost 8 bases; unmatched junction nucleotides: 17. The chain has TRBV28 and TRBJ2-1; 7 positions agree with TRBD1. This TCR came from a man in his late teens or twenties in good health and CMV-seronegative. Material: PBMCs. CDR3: CASSSPDRENSGHEQFF. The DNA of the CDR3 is TGTGCCAGCAGTTCCCCCGACAGGGAAAACTCGGGGCATGAGCAGTTCTTC.